These 6 T cell receptor beta chains were sequenced from one sample in a study of read filtering for tumor transcriptome and immune sequencing. From around 0.4 ug of RNA, a library with molecular barcoded alpha/delta and beta/gamma adaptors was made. A single record per CDR3 protein comes from TCRdb applying MiXCR to the reads. The data show 30,000 to 50,000 distinct CDR3 sequences, with approximately 12% seen just once and 30% to 40% held by the top ten. The sequenced sample consisted of a population of CD138-negative cells sorted from bone marrow. All receptors derive from a donor aged 40 or older with multiple myeloma.

This clonotype was counted ten times or more. This chain uses TRBV7-9 with TRBJ2-7, with TRBD2 matching 10 bases. The CDR3 sequence is 16 residues long. Germline CDR1 reads SEHNR; CDR2 reads FQNEAQ (reference sequence). With V trimmed by 5 bases and J by 2 bases, 9 bases remained unmatched. CDR3 DNA sequence: TGTGCCAGCAGCCGGATAACTAGCGGGGTCACCTACGAGCAGTACTTC. As protein: CASSRITSGVTYEQYF.

The sample holds many counts of this clonotype. The rearrangement links TRBV7-2 to TRBJ2-7; D gene ambiguous. V was cut by 1 base and J by 7 bases, with 11 bases left in between. The CDR3 runs 13 residues. Germline V gene data show CDR1 as SGHTA and CDR2 as FQGNSA. DNA for the CDR3: TGTGCCAGCAGCTTAGGGATGACGCGGGAGCAGTACTTC. Encoded protein: CASSLGMTREQYF.

Ten or more counts support this clonotype. The chain links TRBV12-3 or TRBV12-4 to TRBJ2-7; D not resolved. Trimming left V 2 bases short and J 3 bases short, with 11 bases between. The CDR3 length is 14 residues. The CDR3 sequence: CASSLKGSSYEQYF. CDR3 nucleotide sequence: TGTGCCAGCAGTTTAAAAGGGTCCAGCTACGAGCAGTACTTC.

This clonotype was observed at least ten times. This sequence joins TRBV27 and TRBJ2-7; D gene uncertain. From germline, CDR1 is MNHEY and CDR2 SMNVEV (reference sequence). The CDR3 is 10 residues long. V was clipped by 8 bases and J by 6 bases, with 8 bases between them. The CDR3 DNA reads as TGTGCCAGCCCACAAGCCGAGCAGTACTTC. Protein product: CASPQAEQYF.

This clonotype was counted only a few times. Possible read error: a much larger clone is one base away. V is TRBV28 and J is TRBJ2-5; 9 bases align to TRBD1. Germline CDR1 MDHEN, CDR2 SYDVKM. The CDR3 runs to 15 residues. V dropped 4 bases and J dropped 4; count of bases not matched to a gene: 7. CDR3 sequence: CASSSGTGYRETQYF. The CDR3 region has the DNA TGTGCCAGCAGTTCCGGGACAGGGTATCGAGAGACCCAGTACTTC.

The sample holds one count of this clonotype. V is TRBV7-2 and J is TRBJ2-2, with 8 bases matching TRBD1. The CDR3 is 15 residues long. Per the germline V gene, CDR1 is SGHTA and CDR2 is FQGNSA. After removal of 3 bases from V and 4 bases from J, the junction contained 4 bases not matched to a gene. CDR3 region: CTSSLGQVFTGELFF. CDR3 in DNA: TGTACCAGCAGCTTGGGACAGGTGTTCACCGGGGAGCTGTTTTTT.